This TCR beta chain was sequenced for a study of T cell responses to AZD1222 COVID-19 vaccine. Findings of the study overall: Clonal diversity may have been underestimated in mostly white British donors.

Concerning this clone itself: Its cognate antigen is unknown.

The protocol was immunoSEQ multiplex PCR, while the TCRdb copy is restricted to in-frame clones and leaves out a portion. The sample has 180,000 or so clones; around 90% are singletons. Both about-4-week and about-12-week second-dose recipients were combined. CDR1 is LGHDT, CDR2 YNNKEL, per germline (reference sequence). The V segment lost 2 bases and the J segment 3 bases; nucleotides outside the gene matches: 3. CDR3 length: 15 amino acids. This specimen consisted of peripheral blood, obtained 28 days after the second AZD1222 dose. This clonotype was sampled from an adult who received the AZD1222 COVID-19 vaccine. This sequence joins TRBV3-1 (or the pseudogene TRBV3-2) and TRBJ1-4, with 7 nucleotides matching TRBD1. The CDR3 here is CASSQYRGPNEKLFF. The CDR3 bases are TGTGCCAGCAGCCAATACAGGGGACCTAATGAAAAACTGTTTTTT.